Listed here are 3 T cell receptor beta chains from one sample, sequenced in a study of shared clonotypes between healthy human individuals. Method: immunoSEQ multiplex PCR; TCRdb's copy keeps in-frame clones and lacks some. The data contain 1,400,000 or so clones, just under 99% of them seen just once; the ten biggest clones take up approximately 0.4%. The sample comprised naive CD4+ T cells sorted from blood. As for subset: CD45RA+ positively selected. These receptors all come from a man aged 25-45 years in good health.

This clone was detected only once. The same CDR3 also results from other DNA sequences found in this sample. The CDR3 here is CASSPGQLNQPQHF. CDR3 DNA: TGTGCCAGCAGCCCGGGACAGCTCAATCAGCCCCAGCATTTT. The chain joins TRBV27 to TRBJ1-5, with 7 bases lining up with TRBD1. J gave up 3 bases and V 6 bases, and 5 bases lay outside the gene matches. CDR1 and CDR2 (germline): MNHEY, SMNVEV (reference sequence). The CDR3 spans 14 residues.

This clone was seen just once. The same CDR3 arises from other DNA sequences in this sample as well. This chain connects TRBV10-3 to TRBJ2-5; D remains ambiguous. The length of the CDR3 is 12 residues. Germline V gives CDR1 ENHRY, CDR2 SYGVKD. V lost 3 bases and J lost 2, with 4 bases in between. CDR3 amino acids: CAISERQETQYF. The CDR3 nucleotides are TGTGCCATCAGTGAAAGGCAAGAGACCCAGTACTTC.

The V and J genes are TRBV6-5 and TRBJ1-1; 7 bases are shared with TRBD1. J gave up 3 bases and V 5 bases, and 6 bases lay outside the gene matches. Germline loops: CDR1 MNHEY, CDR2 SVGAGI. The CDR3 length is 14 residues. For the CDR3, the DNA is TGTGCCAGCAGTCCGGAGGGGGCCTACACTGAAGCTTTCTTT. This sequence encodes CASSPEGAYTEAFF.